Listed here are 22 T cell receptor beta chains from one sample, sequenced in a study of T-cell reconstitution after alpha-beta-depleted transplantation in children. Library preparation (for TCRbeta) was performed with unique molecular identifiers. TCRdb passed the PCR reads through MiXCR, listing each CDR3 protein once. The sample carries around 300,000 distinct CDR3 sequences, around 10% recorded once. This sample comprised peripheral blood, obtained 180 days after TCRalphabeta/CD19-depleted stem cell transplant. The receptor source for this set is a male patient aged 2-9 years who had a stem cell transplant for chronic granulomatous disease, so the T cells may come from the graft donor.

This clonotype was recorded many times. The CDR3 loop reads CASSLILLAGVVNYEQYF. CDR3 nucleotide sequence: TGCGCCAGCAGCTTGATACTCCTAGCGGGAGTCGTCAACTACGAGCAGTACTTC. V is TRBV5-1 and J is TRBJ2-7; 10 positions agree with TRBD2. In germline, CDR1 is SGHRS, CDR2 YFSETQ. The V gene end was trimmed by 1 base and the J gene end by 3 bases; junction bases not matched to a gene: 13. The length of the CDR3 is 18 residues.

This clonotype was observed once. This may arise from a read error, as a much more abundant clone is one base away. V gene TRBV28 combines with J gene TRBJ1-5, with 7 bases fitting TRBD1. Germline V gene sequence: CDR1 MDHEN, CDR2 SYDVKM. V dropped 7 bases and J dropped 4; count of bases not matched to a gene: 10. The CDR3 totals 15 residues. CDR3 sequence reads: CASNLRFRGNQPQHF. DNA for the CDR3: TGTGCCAGCAATTTGAGATTCAGGGGGAATCAGCCCCAGCATTTT.

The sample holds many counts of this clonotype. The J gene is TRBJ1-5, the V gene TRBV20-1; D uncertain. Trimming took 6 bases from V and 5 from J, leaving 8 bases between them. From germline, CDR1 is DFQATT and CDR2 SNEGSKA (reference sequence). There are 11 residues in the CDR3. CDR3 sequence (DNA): TGCAGTGCCTCGGAGGATCAGCCCCAGCATTTT. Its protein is CSASEDQPQHF.

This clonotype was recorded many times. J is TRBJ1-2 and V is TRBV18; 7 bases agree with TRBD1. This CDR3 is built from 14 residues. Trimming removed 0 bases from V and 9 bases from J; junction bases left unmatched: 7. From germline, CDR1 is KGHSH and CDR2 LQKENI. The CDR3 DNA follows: TGTGCCAGCTCACCACCCCCGACAGGGCTCAGCTACACCTTC. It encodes CASSPPPTGLSYTF.

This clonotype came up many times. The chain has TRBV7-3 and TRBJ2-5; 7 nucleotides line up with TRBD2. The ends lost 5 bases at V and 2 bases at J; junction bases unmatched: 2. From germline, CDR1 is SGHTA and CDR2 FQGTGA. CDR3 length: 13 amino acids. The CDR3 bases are TGTGCCAGCAGCCGCGGGGGACAAGAGACCCAGTACTTC. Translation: CASSRGGQETQYF.

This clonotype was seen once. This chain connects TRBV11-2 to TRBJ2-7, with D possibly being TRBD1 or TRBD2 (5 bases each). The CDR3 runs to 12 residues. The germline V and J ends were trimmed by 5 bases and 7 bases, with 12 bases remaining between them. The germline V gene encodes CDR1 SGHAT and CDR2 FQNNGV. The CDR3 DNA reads TGTGCCAGCAGCCGGGACCGAGGGGAGCAGTACTTC. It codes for CASSRDRGEQYF.

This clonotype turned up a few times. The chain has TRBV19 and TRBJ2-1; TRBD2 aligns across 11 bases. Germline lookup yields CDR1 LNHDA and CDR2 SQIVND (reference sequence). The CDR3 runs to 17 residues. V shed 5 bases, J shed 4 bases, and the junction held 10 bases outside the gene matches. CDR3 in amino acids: CASSPPPGTSGYNEQFF. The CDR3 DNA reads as TGTGCCAGTAGTCCCCCGCCCGGGACTAGCGGTTACAATGAGCAGTTCTTC.

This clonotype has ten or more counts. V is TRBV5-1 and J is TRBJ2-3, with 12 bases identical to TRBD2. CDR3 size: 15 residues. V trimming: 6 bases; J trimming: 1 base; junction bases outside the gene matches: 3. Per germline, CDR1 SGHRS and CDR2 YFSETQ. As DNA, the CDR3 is TGCGCCAGCAACAGACTAGCGGGGGGCACAGATACGCAGTATTTT. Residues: CASNRLAGGTDTQYF.

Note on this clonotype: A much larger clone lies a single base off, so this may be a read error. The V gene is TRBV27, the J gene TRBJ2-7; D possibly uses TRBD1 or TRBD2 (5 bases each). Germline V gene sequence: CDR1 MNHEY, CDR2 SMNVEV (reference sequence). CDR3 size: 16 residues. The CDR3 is CASSSGPGTANYEQSF. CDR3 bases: TGTGCCAGCAGTTCGGGTCCCGGGACGGCCAACTACGAGCAGTCCTTC.

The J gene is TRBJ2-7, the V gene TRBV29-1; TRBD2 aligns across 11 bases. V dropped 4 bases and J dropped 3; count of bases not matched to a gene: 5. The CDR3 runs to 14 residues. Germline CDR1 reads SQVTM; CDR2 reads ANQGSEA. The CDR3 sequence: CSVGRLAGNYEQYF. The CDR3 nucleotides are TGCAGCGTTGGGCGACTAGCGGGGAACTACGAGCAGTACTTC.

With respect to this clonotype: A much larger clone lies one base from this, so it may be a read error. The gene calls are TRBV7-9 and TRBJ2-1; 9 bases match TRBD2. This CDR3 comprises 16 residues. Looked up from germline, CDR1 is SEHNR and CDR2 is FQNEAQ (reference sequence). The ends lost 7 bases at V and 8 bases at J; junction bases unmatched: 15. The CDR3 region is CASIKTGTSRRDEQFF. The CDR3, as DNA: TGTGCCAGCATCAAAACCGGGACTAGCCGGAGGGATGAGCAGTTCTTC.

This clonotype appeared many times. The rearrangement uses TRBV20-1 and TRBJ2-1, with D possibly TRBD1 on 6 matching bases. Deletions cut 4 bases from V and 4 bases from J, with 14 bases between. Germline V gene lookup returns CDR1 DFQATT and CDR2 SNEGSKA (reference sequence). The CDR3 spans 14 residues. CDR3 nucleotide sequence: TGCAGTGCTATCGGTCGGGACACTTACAATGAGCAGTTCTTC. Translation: CSAIGRDTYNEQFF.

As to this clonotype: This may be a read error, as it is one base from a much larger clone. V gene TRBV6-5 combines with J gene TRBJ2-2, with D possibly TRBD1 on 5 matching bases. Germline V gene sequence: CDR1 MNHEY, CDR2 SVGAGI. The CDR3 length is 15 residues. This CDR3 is CATSYYRGNDGELFF. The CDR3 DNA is TGTGCCACCAGTTACTATAGGGGCAATGACGGGGAGCTGTTTTTT.

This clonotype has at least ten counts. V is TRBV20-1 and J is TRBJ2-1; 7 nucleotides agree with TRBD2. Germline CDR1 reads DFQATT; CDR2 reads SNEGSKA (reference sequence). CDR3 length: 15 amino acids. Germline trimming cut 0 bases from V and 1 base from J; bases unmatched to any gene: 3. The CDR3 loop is CSAREGLVSYNEQFF. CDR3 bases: TGCAGTGCTAGAGAAGGACTAGTTTCCTACAATGAGCAGTTCTTC.

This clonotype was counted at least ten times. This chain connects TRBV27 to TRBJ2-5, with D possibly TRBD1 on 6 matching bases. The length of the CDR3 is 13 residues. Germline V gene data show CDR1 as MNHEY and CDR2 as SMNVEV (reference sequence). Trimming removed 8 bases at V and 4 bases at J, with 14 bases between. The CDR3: CASLFSGVETQYF. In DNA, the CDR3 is TGTGCCAGCCTTTTTTCAGGGGTAGAGACCCAGTACTTC.

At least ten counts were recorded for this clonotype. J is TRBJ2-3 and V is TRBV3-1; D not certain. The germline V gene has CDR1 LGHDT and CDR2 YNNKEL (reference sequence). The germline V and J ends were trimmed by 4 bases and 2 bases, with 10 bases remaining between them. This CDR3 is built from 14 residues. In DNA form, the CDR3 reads TGTGCCAGCAGCCCAATCCATACCACAGATACGCAGTATTTT. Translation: CASSPIHTTDTQYF.

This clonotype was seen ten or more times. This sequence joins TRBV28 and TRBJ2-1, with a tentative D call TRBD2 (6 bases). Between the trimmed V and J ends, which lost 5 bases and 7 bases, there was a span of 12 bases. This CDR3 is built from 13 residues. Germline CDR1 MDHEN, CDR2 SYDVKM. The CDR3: CASSPGSVNEQFF. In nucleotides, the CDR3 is TGTGCCAGCAGTCCCGGGAGCGTGAATGAGCAGTTCTTC.

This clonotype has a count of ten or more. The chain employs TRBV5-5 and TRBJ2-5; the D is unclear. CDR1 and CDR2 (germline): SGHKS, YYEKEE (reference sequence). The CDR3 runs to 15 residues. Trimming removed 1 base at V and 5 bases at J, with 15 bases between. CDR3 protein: CASSLFLGSRETQYF. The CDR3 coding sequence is TGTGCCAGCAGCTTGTTCCTGGGGTCAAGGGAGACCCAGTACTTC.

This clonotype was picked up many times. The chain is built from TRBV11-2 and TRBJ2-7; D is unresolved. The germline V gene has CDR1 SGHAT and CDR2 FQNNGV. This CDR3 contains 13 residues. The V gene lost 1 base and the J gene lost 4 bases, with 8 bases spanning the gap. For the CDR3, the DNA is TGTGCCAGCAGCTTAGGCAACGGATACGAGCAGTACTTC. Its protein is CASSLGNGYEQYF.

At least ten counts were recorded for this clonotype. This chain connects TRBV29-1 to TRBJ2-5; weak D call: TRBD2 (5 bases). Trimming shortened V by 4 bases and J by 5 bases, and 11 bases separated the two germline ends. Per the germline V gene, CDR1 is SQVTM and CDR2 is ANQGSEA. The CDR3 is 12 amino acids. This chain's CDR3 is CSVVSSWETQYF. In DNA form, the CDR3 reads TGCAGCGTTGTCTCTAGCTGGGAGACCCAGTACTTC.

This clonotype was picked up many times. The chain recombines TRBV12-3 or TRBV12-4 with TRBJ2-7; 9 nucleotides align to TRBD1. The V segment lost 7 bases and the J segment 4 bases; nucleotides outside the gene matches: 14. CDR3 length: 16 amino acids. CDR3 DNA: TGTGCCAGCACTACAAGCTTCGGGACAGGGATTTACGAGCAGTACTTC. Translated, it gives CASTTSFGTGIYEQYF.

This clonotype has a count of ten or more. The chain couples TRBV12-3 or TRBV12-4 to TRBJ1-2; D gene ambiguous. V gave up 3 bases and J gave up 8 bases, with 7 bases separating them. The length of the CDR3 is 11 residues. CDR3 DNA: TGTGCCAGCAGTTTTTCGAGGGGCTACACCTTC. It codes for CASSFSRGYTF.